This TCR beta chain emerged from a study of response to subunit inactivated influenza vaccine. Study-level findings and limits: Each seasonal flu vaccination may recruit only limited new T cells, authors suggested.

This CDR3 has 13 amino acids. Germline lookup yields CDR1 LGHNA and CDR2 YNFKEQ. This clonotype came up many times. Its target is not known. At one end the junction does not follow the germline gene, possibly because of a read error. TCRdb used MiXCR to reprocess the RT-PCR reads, holding one entry per CDR3 protein. The sample has about 520,000 distinct CDR3 sequences; 25% are singletons. This sequence joins TRBV4-2 and TRBJ1-1; D is ambiguous. This specimen consisted of CD4+ T cells sorted from PBMCs, obtained roughly 5 days after vaccination. The receptor was derived from a man over 45 who received an inactivated influenza vaccine. In nucleotides, the CDR3 is TGTGCCAGCAGTCAAGAGGCGAACACTGAAGCTTTCTTT. The encoded protein is CASSQEANTEAFF.